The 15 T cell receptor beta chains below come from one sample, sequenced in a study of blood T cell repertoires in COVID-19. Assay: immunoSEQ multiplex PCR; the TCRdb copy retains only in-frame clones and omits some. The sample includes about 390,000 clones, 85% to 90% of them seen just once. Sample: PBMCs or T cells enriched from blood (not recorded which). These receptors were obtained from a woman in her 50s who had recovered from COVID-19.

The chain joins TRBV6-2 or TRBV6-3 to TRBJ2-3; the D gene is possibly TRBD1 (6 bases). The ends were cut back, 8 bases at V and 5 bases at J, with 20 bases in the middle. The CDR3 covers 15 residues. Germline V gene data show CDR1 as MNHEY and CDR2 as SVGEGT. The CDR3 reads CASGRVGAEVDTQYF. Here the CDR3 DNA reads TGTGCCAGCGGCCGTGTGGGGGCCGAGGTAGATACGCAGTATTTT.

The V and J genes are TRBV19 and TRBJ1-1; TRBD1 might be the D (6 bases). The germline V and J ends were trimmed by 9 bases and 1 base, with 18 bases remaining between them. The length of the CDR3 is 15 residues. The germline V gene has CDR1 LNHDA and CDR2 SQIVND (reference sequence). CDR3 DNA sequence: TGTGCCAGCACTTTTAAGGACAGAGGGAACACTGAAGCTTTCTTT. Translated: CASTFKDRGNTEAFF.

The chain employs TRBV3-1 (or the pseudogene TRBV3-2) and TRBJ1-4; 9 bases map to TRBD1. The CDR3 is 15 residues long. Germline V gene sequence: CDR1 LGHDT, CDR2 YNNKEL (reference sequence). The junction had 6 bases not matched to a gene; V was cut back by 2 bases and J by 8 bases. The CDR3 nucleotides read TGTGCCAGCAGCCAAACGCGGGACAGGGTCGAAAAACTGTTTTTT. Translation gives CASSQTRDRVEKLFF.

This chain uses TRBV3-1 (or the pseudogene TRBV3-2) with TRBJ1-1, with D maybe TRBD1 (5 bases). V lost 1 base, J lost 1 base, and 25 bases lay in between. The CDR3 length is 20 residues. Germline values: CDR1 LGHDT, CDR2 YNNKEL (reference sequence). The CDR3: CASSQVKGRVTLYSNTEAFF. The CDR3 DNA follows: TGTGCCAGCAGCCAAGTTAAGGGCAGGGTGACCCTCTATTCGAACACTGAAGCTTTCTTT.

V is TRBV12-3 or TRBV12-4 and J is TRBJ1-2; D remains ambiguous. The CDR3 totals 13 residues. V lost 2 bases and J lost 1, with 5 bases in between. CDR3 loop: CASSLLLNYGYTF. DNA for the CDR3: TGTGCCAGCAGTTTACTCCTTAACTATGGCTACACCTTC.

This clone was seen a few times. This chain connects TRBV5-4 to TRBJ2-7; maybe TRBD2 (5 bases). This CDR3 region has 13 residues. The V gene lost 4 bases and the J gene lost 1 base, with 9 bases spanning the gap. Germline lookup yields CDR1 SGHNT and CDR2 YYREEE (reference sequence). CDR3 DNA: TGTGCCAGCAGCGGAGGACCGTCCTACGAGCAGTACTTC. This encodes CASSGGPSYEQYF.

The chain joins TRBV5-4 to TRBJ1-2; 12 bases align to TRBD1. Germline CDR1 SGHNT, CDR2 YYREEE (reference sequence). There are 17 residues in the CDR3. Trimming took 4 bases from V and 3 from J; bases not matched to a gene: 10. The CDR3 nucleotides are TGTGCCAGCAGCCCGGGACAGGGGGCCCGACCCCACTATGGCTACACCTTC. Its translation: CASSPGQGARPHYGYTF.

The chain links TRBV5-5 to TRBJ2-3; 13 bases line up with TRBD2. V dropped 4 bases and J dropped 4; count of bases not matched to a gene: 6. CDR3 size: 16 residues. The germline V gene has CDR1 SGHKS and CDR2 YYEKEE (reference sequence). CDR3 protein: CASSVGLAGAPDTQYF. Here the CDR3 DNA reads TGTGCCAGCAGCGTAGGACTAGCGGGGGCACCAGATACGCAGTATTTT.

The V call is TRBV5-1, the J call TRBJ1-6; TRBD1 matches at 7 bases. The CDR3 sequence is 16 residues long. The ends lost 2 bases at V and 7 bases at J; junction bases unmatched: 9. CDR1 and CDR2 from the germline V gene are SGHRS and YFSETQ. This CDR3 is CASSFRDSRSNSPLHF. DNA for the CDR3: TGCGCCAGCAGCTTCCGGGACAGCCGGAGCAATTCACCCCTCCACTTT.

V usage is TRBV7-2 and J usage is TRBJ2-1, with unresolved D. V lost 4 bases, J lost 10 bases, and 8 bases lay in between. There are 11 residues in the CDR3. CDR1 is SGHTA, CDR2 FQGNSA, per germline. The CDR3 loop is CASSSVWEQFF. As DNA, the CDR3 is TGTGCCAGCAGCTCGGTGTGGGAGCAGTTCTTC.

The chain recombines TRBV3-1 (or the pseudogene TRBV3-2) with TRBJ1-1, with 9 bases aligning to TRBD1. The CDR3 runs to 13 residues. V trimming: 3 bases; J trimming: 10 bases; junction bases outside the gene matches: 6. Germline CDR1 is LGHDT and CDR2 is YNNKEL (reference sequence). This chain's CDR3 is CASSHLDRGRAFF. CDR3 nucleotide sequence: TGTGCCAGCAGCCATCTCGACAGGGGGAGAGCTTTCTTT.

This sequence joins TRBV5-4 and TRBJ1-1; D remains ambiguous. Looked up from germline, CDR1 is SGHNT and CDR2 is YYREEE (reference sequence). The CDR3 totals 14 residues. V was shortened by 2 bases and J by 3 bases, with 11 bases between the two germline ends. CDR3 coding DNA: TGTGCCAGCAGCTTAATTGGTAGAGACACTGAAGCTTTCTTT. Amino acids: CASSLIGRDTEAFF.

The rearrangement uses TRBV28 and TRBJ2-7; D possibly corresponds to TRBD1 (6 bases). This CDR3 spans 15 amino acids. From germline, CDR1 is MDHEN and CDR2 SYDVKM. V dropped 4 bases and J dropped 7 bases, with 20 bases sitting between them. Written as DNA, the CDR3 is TGTGCCAGCAGTTCCCCGGGACACCCAGTCGGTGAGCAGTACTTC. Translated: CASSSPGHPVGEQYF.

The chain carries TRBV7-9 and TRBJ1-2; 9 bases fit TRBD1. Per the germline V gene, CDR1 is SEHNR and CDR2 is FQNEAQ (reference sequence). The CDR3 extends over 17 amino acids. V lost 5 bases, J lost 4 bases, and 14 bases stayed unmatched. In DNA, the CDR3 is TGTGCCAGCAGCCCGCGGACAGGGGAACTCGTCGGCTATGGCTACACCTTC. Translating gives CASSPRTGELVGYGYTF.

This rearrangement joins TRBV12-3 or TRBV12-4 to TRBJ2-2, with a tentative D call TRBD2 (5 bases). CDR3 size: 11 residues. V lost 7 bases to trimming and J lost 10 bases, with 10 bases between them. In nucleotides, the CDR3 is TGTGCCAGCACCTGGGAGAAGGAGCTGTTTTTT. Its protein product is CASTWEKELFF.